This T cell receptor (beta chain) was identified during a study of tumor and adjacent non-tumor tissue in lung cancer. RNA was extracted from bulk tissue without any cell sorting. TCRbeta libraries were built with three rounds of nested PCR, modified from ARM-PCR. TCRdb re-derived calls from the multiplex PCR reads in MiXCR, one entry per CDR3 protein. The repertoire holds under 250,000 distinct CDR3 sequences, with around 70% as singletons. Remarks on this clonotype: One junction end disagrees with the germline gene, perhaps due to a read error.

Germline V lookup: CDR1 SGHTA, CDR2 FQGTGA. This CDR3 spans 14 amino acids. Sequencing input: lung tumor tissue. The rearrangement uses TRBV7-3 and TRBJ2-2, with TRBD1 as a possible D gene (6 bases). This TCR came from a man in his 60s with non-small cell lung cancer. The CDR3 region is CVSSTQGNTGELFF. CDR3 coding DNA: TGTGTCAGCAGTACACAGGGGAACACCGGGGAGCTGTTTTTT. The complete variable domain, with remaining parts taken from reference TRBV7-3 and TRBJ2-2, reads GAGVSQTPSNKVTEKGKYVELRCDPISGHTALYWYRQSLGQGPEFLIYFQGTGAADDSGLPNDRFFAVRPEGSVSTLKIQRTERGDSAVYLCVSSTQGNTGELFFGEGSRLTVL.